The 17 T cell receptor beta chains below were found in one sample sequenced in a study of T cells in women clearing cervical HPV infection. Sequencing used immunoSEQ multiplex PCR; TCRdb keeps in-frame clones, though not all of them. This table lists some 23,000 clones. Sequencing was performed on blood buffy coat. The source is a woman aged 18 to 75 with a cervical HPV16 infection that either progressed to CIN3+ or cleared (not recorded which).

Concerning this clone itself: The missing CDR3 end, 3 residues past where the read stops, is filled in from the germline J gene. The chain joins TRBV28 to TRBJ1-1, with 10 positions matching TRBD1. Trimming removed 6 bases from V and 5 bases from J; junction bases left unmatched: 3. Germline values: CDR1 MDHEN, CDR2 SYDVKM. The CDR3 is made up of 13 amino acids. CDR3 region: CASSRDRGTEAFF. The sequenced part of the CDR3 DNA is TGTGCCAGCAGCCGGGACAGGGGAACTGAA.

CDR3 DNA, as far as it was read: TGTGCCAGTAGTATAGGACTAGCAGATACG. As protein: CASSIGLADT. The entire CDR3 protein is CASSIGLADTQYF. The rearrangement uses TRBV19 and TRBJ2-3, with D maybe TRBD2 (6 bases). The CDR3 extends 3 residues past the end of the read, so its final part is completed from the germline J gene. Germline CDR1 reads LNHDA; CDR2 reads SQIVND (reference sequence). The CDR3 runs to 13 residues. V lost 1 base, J lost 4 bases, and 6 bases lay in between. The full variable domain, its missing parts supplied by reference TRBV19 and TRBJ2-3, is DGGITQSPKYLFRKEGQNVTLSCEQNLNHDAMYWYRQDPGQGLRLIYYSQIVNDFQKGDIAEGYSVSREKKESFPLTVTSAQKNPTAFYLCASSIGLADTQYFGPGTRLTVL.

Remarks on this clone: Coverage ceases 3 residues before the CDR3 finishes, and the germline J gene fills in the end. The gene calls are TRBV2 and TRBJ1-5; D possibly corresponds to TRBD1 (5 bases). CDR1 and CDR2 (germline): SNHLY, FYNNEI. Trimming removed 0 bases from V and 4 bases from J, with 7 bases in between. The CDR3 is 14 residues long. The CDR3 sequence is CASSEARGNQPQHF. The sequenced CDR3 bases are TGTGCCAGCAGTGAAGCGCGGGGGAATCAGCCC. Using reference TRBV2 and TRBJ1-5 for the parts outside the CDR3, the full variable domain is EPEVTQTPSHQVTQMGQEVILRCVPISNHLYFYWYRQILGQKVEFLVSFYNNEISEKSEIFDDQFSVERPDGSNFTLKIRSTKLEDSAMYFCASSEARGNQPQHFGDGTRLSIL.

Concerning this clone itself: The CDR3 is cut off 3 residues early in the read; its end comes from the germline J gene. The J gene is TRBJ1-1, the V gene TRBV19; the D is unclear. The germline CDR1 and CDR2 sequences are LNHDA and SQIVND (reference sequence). CDR3 length: 12 residues. V was trimmed by 9 bases and J by 1 base, leaving 9 bases between them. The covered CDR3 bases are TGTGCCAGCCGCCTAAGGAACACTGAA. Translated: CASRLRNTE. The full CDR3 protein is CASRLRNTEAFF.

This clone registers medium-sized by frequency. The CDR3 is cut off 3 residues early in the read; its end comes from the germline J gene. The chain has TRBV12-3 or TRBV12-4 and TRBJ1-2; tentative D call: TRBD1 (6 bases). The ends were cut back, 3 bases at V and 4 bases at J, with 27 bases in the middle. The CDR3 runs 19 residues. The CDR3 sequence is CASSFLTRTAGRGGYGYTF. The sequenced CDR3 bases are TGTGCCAGCAGTTTCCTAACCCGGACAGCCGGTCGGGGTGGCTATGGC.

As for this clone: The DNA ends 3 residues before the CDR3 does, and the rest of the CDR3 is filled in from the germline J gene. This sequence joins TRBV18 and TRBJ1-1; TRBD1 might be the D (6 bases). The CDR3 runs 17 residues. Germline CDR1 reads KGHSH; CDR2 reads LQKENI. CDR3 sequence: CASSPPSVAGVKETAFF. CDR3 DNA, as far as it was read: TGTGCCAGCTCACCACCGAGCGTGGCAGGGGTGAAAGAGACA.

To note about this clone: The read ends 3 residues early relative to the CDR3; the germline J gene fills the gap. The rearrangement uses TRBV29-1 and TRBJ1-1; 7 bases fit TRBD1. Germline values: CDR1 SQVTM, CDR2 ANQGSEA. J was trimmed by 0 bases and V by 4 bases; bases with no gene match: 11. This CDR3 spans 16 amino acids. Partial CDR3 DNA: TGCAGCGTTGTGTATCGTCAGGGGGGATTGAACACTGAA. Protein: CSVVYRQGGLNTE. The full CDR3 reads CSVVYRQGGLNTEAFF.

Concerning this clone itself: The CDR3 end is not reached by the read, which stops 3 residues before it; the germline J gene fills it in. J is TRBJ2-3 and V is TRBV18; TRBD1 agrees at 7 bases. CDR1 and CDR2 (germline): KGHSH, LQKENI. This CDR3 region has 15 residues. The sequenced CDR3 bases are TGTGCCAGCTCACTCTCAGACAGGGCCAATCAGCCG. Amino acids: CASSLSDRANQP. The entire CDR3 protein is CASSLSDRANQPQYF.

In regard to this clone: The read terminates 3 residues before the CDR3 end, so the remaining end is supplied by the germline J gene. V and J are TRBV18 and TRBJ1-2, with D maybe TRBD1 (5 bases). The V gene's germline CDR1 is KGHSH and CDR2 LQKENI. CDR3 length equals 16 residues. CDR3 in amino acids: CASSPGLAGATDTYTF. CDR3 bases read: TGTGCCAGCTCACCCGGACTAGCGGGAGCGACAGATACC.

Remarks on this clone: The read falls 3 residues short of the CDR3 end, and the missing part is taken from the germline J gene. The sample carries other DNA sequences with the same CDR3. The V call is TRBV6-2 or TRBV6-3, the J call TRBJ1-5; D remains unclear. Germline V CDR1 and CDR2: MNHEY, SVGEGT. The CDR3 is 17 amino acids. The V end was cut by 0 bases, the J end by 0 bases, with 12 bases between. The sequenced CDR3 bases are TGTGCCAGCAGTTACTCGAGGTCGGGTGTTAGCAATCAGCCC. Translated: CASSYSRSGVSNQP. The entire CDR3 protein is CASSYSRSGVSNQPQHF.

The CDR3 sequence is CSANDRASYEQYF. CDR3 DNA, as far as it was read: TGCAGCGCAAACGACAGGGCCTCCTACGAG. The chain uses TRBV29-1 and TRBJ2-7, with 7 bases aligning to TRBD1. Read sequence stops 3 residues before the CDR3 end, and the germline J gene provides the missing end. This CDR3 has 13 amino acids. V was pared by 7 bases and J by 0 bases, with 6 bases of the junction left unmatched. Germline assignment: CDR1 SQVTM and CDR2 ANQGSEA.

Of note for this clone: The read stops 3 residues short of the end of the CDR3; the missing end is completed from the germline J gene. The rearrangement links TRBV7-2 to TRBJ2-7; the D is unclear. Trimming cost V 3 bases and J 0 bases, with 6 bases left between them. Germline assignment: CDR1 SGHTA and CDR2 FQGNSA. This CDR3 region has 13 residues. The CDR3 loop reads CASSFSLSYEQYF. CDR3 DNA, as far as it was read: TGTGCCAGCAGCTTTAGTCTCTCCTACGAG.

This clone registers medium-sized by frequency. The read terminates 3 residues before the CDR3 end, so the remaining end is supplied by the germline J gene. The chain has TRBV7-2 and TRBJ2-1; D is undetermined. Germline assignment: CDR1 SGHTA and CDR2 FQGNSA. CDR3 length: 13 residues. With 3 bases removed from V and 4 bases from J, the gap between germline ends came to 7 bases. The CDR3 here is CASSLWQYNEQFF. The covered CDR3 bases are TGTGCCAGCAGCTTGTGGCAATACAATGAG. The full variable domain, with the rest looked up from reference TRBV7-2 and TRBJ2-1, is GAGVSQSPSNKVTEKGKDVELRCDPISGHTALYWYRQSLGQGLEFLIYFQGNSAPDKSGLPSDRFSAERTGGSVSTLTIQRTQQEDSAVYLCASSLWQYNEQFFGPGTRLTVL.

This clone is deemed medium-sized by its frequency. The CDR3 spells CASAPTVKPQHF. Incomplete CDR3 DNA: TGTGCTAGTGCCCCGACTGTCAAGCCC. V is TRBV12-5 and J is TRBJ1-5; D is unresolved. The CDR3 end is not reached by the read, which stops 3 residues before it; the germline J gene fills it in. Between the trimmed V and J ends, which lost 7 bases and 8 bases, there was a span of 12 bases. The CDR3 is made up of 12 amino acids. Germline assignment: CDR1 LGHNT and CDR2 FRNRAP.

Concerning this clone itself: The CDR3 end is not reached by the read, which stops 3 residues before it; the germline J gene fills it in. This chain links TRBV6-2 or TRBV6-3 with TRBJ1-1; unclear D gene. The CDR3 loop spans 12 amino acids. Germline V gene data show CDR1 as MNHEY and CDR2 as SVGEGT. Trimming stripped 6 bases from V and 1 base from J, with 6 bases between. The CDR3 here is CASRVQNTEAFF. The sequenced CDR3 bases are TGTGCCAGCAGGGTACAGAACACTGAA.

For this clone: The CDR3 end falls 3 residues outside the read, so it is completed with the germline J gene. The chain links TRBV7-2 to TRBJ2-1; a weak D match, TRBD2 (6 bases). With 1 base removed from V and 8 bases from J, the gap between germline ends came to 12 bases. The germline gives CDR1 SGHTA, CDR2 FQGNSA. The CDR3 is made up of 14 amino acids. CDR3 in amino acids: CASSLGLVLDEQFF. Incomplete CDR3 DNA: TGTGCCAGCAGCTTAGGACTAGTTCTGGATGAG.

Concerning this clone itself: The observed sequence ends 3 residues before the CDR3 terminus, with the missing tail filled in from the germline J gene. V is TRBV7-8 and J is TRBJ2-7; 7 nucleotides align to TRBD1. The V gene's germline CDR1 is SGHVS and CDR2 FQNEAQ. The V and J ends lost 4 bases and 4 bases, in that order; junction bases with no gene match: 4. CDR3 length equals 13 residues. CDR3 bases read: TGTGCCAGCAGCTCGGGACAGAATTACGAG. It encodes CASSSGQNYE. The entire CDR3 protein is CASSSGQNYEQYF.